These 24 T cell receptor beta chains were sequenced from one sample in a study of shared clonotypes between healthy human individuals. The repertoire was sequenced with immunoSEQ multiplex PCR; TCRdb's copy has only in-frame clones and lacks some. The table records approximately 740,000 clones, about 74% of them present only once. Sequencing was performed on memory CD4+ T cells sorted from blood. Subset here: CD45RA-negative fraction. These receptors were obtained from a woman in her thirties in good health.

This clone was seen just once. V usage is TRBV27 and J usage is TRBJ2-3, with 9 bases matching TRBD1. CDR1 and CDR2 from the germline V gene are MNHEY and SMNVEV (reference sequence). With V trimmed by 4 bases and J by 0 bases, 5 bases remained unmatched. CDR3 size: 16 residues. CDR3 coding DNA: TGTGCCAGCAGTTCACGAGGACAGGGGAGCACAGATACGCAGTATTTT. Protein: CASSSRGQGSTDTQYF.

The CDR3 here is CASKLAASNTGELFF. CDR3 in DNA: TGTGCCTCGAAGTTAGCGGCTTCGAACACCGGGGAGCTGTTTTTT. The J gene is TRBJ2-2, the V gene TRBV10-3; D is possibly TRBD2 (6 bases). The CDR3 contains 15 residues. CDR1 ENHRY and CDR2 SYGVKD come from the germline V gene. V was pared by 11 bases and J by 0 bases, with 16 bases between.

About this clone itself: The identical CDR3 is also encoded by other nucleotide sequences in the sample. The chain uses TRBV5-1 and TRBJ2-1, with D possibly being TRBD2 (6 bases). Germline V CDR1 and CDR2: SGHRS, YFSETQ. Between the trimmed V and J ends, which lost 2 bases and 4 bases, there was a span of 13 bases. The CDR3 spans 15 residues. As DNA, the CDR3 is TGCGCCAGCAGCTTTGGGGGAGGAGGGTACAATGAGCAGTTCTTC. Translated, it gives CASSFGGGGYNEQFF.

This sequence joins TRBV4-2 and TRBJ2-2; TRBD1 or TRBD2 may be the D gene (5 bases each). Per germline, CDR1 LGHNA and CDR2 YNFKEQ. Trimming pared 4 bases from V and 3 bases from J, leaving 6 bases between. The CDR3 length is 13 residues. CDR3 nucleotide sequence: TGTGCCAGCAGCCGAGGGGACACCGGGGAGCTGTTTTTT. This sequence encodes CASSRGDTGELFF.

Comments on this clone: Since a much larger clone is just one base distant, this may be a read error. This sequence joins TRBV7-9 and TRBJ2-5; no firm D call. CDR1 is SEHNR, CDR2 FQNEAQ, per germline (reference sequence). The CDR3 sequence is 11 residues long. The V end lost 4 bases, the J end lost 4 bases, and 4 bases lay between the germline ends. The CDR3 region has the DNA TGTGCCAGCAGCTACCGAGAGACCCAGTACTTC. Amino acids: CASSYRETQYF.

This clone was counted a few times. The gene calls are TRBV7-9 and TRBJ2-1, with 8 bases identical to TRBD2. The CDR3 runs to 15 residues. V dropped 5 bases and J dropped 5; count of bases not matched to a gene: 8. In germline, CDR1 is SEHNR, CDR2 FQNEAQ (reference sequence). The DNA for the CDR3 is TGTGCCAGCAGCCTACGGACTAGCCCAGACAATGAGCAGTTCTTC. Translation gives CASSLRTSPDNEQFF.

This chain uses TRBV5-1 with TRBJ2-1, with TRBD2 matching 8 bases. Per germline, CDR1 SGHRS and CDR2 YFSETQ. With V trimmed by 2 bases and J by 7 bases, 8 bases remained unmatched. The CDR3 is made up of 15 amino acids. CDR3 protein: CASSLGAGVVNEQFF. CDR3 in DNA: TGCGCCAGCAGCTTAGGAGCGGGAGTAGTAAATGAGCAGTTCTTC.

This chain uses TRBV7-6 with TRBJ2-2, with no clear D. CDR1 is SGHVS and CDR2 is FNYEAQ in the germline V gene. The CDR3 contains 14 residues. V was cut by 3 bases and J by 4 bases, with 9 bases left in between. Here the CDR3 DNA reads TGTGCCAGCAGCTTGTCGACACTCACCGGGGAGCTGTTTTTT. This gives the protein CASSLSTLTGELFF.

The count of this clone is one. The CDR3: CASSSGQGLPTYGYTF. Here the CDR3 DNA reads TGTGCCAGCTCATCGGGACAGGGGCTCCCTACCTATGGCTACACCTTC. The V call is TRBV18, the J call TRBJ1-2; TRBD1 aligns across 10 bases. Germline CDR1 is KGHSH and CDR2 is LQKENI. The V gene end was trimmed by 5 bases and the J gene end by 4 bases; junction bases not matched to a gene: 10. The CDR3 has 16 residues.

The rearrangement uses TRBV6-5 and TRBJ2-1, with 12 bases that match TRBD2. Per the germline V gene, CDR1 is MNHEY and CDR2 is SVGAGI. The CDR3 spans 16 residues. After removal of 4 bases from V and 3 bases from J, the junction contained 4 bases not matched to a gene. CDR3: CASSSTGLAGYNEQFF. The CDR3 nucleotides read TGTGCCAGCAGTTCAACGGGACTAGCGGGCTACAATGAGCAGTTCTTC.

The J gene is TRBJ1-5, the V gene TRBV28; a weak D match, TRBD1 (6 bases). Trimming shortened V by 6 bases and J by 9 bases, and 18 bases separated the two germline ends. Germline-derived CDR1 and CDR2 are MDHEN and SYDVKM. This CDR3 spans 14 amino acids. Here the CDR3 reads CASRLTGRVSPQHF. As DNA, the CDR3 is TGTGCCAGCAGACTCACAGGGAGGGTTTCGCCCCAGCATTTT.

V is TRBV5-1 and J is TRBJ1-2; TRBD1 matches at 8 bases. The CDR3 contains 14 residues. Germline values: CDR1 SGHRS, CDR2 YFSETQ. V gave up 0 bases and J gave up 8 bases; unmatched junction bases: 6. CDR3 residues: CASSLDGQGRGYTF. The CDR3 bases are TGCGCCAGCAGCTTGGATGGACAGGGTAGAGGCTACACCTTC.

The genes are TRBV4-1 and TRBJ2-7; 9 bases agree with TRBD1. CDR3 length: 15 amino acids. J lost 7 bases, V lost 4 bases, and 11 bases had no gene match. The germline V gene encodes CDR1 MGHRA and CDR2 YSYEKL. The CDR3 DNA is TGCGCCAGCAGCCCGTCAGGGACAGGGATTCGGGAGCAGTACTTC. This sequence encodes CASSPSGTGIREQYF.

The count of this clone is one. The CDR3, as DNA: TGCGCCAGCACACTCCGGGGAACCCAGCCCCAGCATTTT. Translating it yields CASTLRGTQPQHF. The rearrangement joins TRBV10-2 to TRBJ1-5; D gene unclear. V dropped 7 bases and J dropped 7 bases, with 14 bases sitting between them. In germline, CDR1 is WSHSY, CDR2 SAAADI. The CDR3 contains 13 residues.

V is TRBV2 and J is TRBJ2-7; 9 bases agree with TRBD1. Germline loops: CDR1 SNHLY, CDR2 FYNNEI. With 5 bases clipped from V and 7 bases from J, the junction kept 12 bases outside the gene matches. The CDR3 has 15 residues. The CDR3 DNA reads as TGTGCCAGCAGTTTTGAGGGGACAGGGCAAACGGAGCAGTACTTC. Translating gives CASSFEGTGQTEQYF.

CDR3 nucleotide sequence: TGTGCCAGCAGCCCGGGACTAGCGGGGGACAATGAGCAGTTCTTC. This translates into CASSPGLAGDNEQFF. V usage is TRBV7-9 and J usage is TRBJ2-1; 14 nucleotides align to TRBD2. This CDR3 is built from 15 residues. J was trimmed by 5 bases and V by 5 bases; bases with no gene match: 2. Germline CDR1 SEHNR, CDR2 FQNEAQ (reference sequence).

This clone was counted between two and nine times. The chain combines TRBV21-1 with TRBJ2-4; TRBD2 is the table's D call, not checked against the DNA. TRBV21-1 is described as a pseudogene. The CDR3 has 17 residues. CDR3 DNA sequence: TGTGCCAGCAGCAAATCGGGTTTCGGGACTAGCGCAAACATTCAGTACTTC. Amino acids: CASSKSGFGTSANIQYF.

Only one count was recorded for this clone. The chain joins TRBV15 to TRBJ1-5; D not certain. The CDR3 has 17 residues. Trimming stripped 1 base from V and 0 bases from J, with 13 bases between. Per germline, CDR1 LNHNV and CDR2 YYDKDF (reference sequence). The CDR3 nucleotides are TGTGCCACCAGCAGAGCTCTGGGAAGTGATAGCAATCAGCCCCAGCATTTT. It encodes CATSRALGSDSNQPQHF.

The chain couples TRBV28 to TRBJ2-7; D remains ambiguous. CDR3 length equals 13 residues. Trimming pared 4 bases from V and 5 bases from J, leaving 12 bases between. Germline CDR1 is MDHEN and CDR2 is SYDVKM. The CDR3 DNA is TGTGCCAGCAGTTCGCCCCCCTTGGACGAGCAGTACTTC. This encodes CASSSPPLDEQYF.

The V gene is TRBV28, the J gene TRBJ2-2; D not certain. The V gene's germline CDR1 is MDHEN and CDR2 SYDVKM. V was clipped by 8 bases and J by 6 bases, with 13 bases between them. CDR3 length: 13 residues. This CDR3 reads CASRLQGAGELFF. The CDR3 DNA follows: TGTGCCAGCCGATTGCAAGGCGCCGGGGAGCTGTTTTTT.

This chain uses TRBV5-6 with TRBJ2-1; no clear D gene. Trimming cost V 2 bases and J 5 bases, with 14 bases left between them. Germline V lookup: CDR1 SGHDT, CDR2 YYEEEE. The CDR3 extends over 15 amino acids. This CDR3 is CASSFSPRPDNEQFF. The CDR3, as DNA: TGTGCCAGCAGCTTCAGTCCCCGGCCCGACAATGAGCAGTTCTTC.

The chain uses TRBV19 and TRBJ1-5; 7 nucleotides align to TRBD1. CDR1 is LNHDA and CDR2 is SQIVND in the germline V gene (reference sequence). The CDR3 runs to 14 residues. V dropped 7 bases and J dropped 0; count of bases not matched to a gene: 3. The CDR3 bases are TGTGCCAGTACCCAGGGGGGTAGCAATCAGCCCCAGCATTTT. Amino acids: CASTQGGSNQPQHF.

This clone has more than one count but fewer than ten. The chain combines TRBV11-2 with TRBJ2-2, with 13 nucleotides matching TRBD2. CDR1 is SGHAT, CDR2 FQNNGV, per germline. J was trimmed by 0 bases and V by 5 bases; bases with no gene match: 6. The CDR3 extends over 18 amino acids. For the CDR3, the DNA is TGTGCCAGCAGCCCGACTAGCGGGAGGCCAGCGAACACCGGGGAGCTGTTTTTT. The encoded protein is CASSPTSGRPANTGELFF.

This clone was detected a few times. The chain combines TRBV5-6 with TRBJ2-4, with TRBD2 matching over 7 bases. V lost 3 bases and J lost 6; bases outside the gene matches: 9. Per germline, CDR1 SGHDT and CDR2 YYEEEE. This CDR3 is 15 amino acids long. The CDR3 here is CASSSLRGGANIQYF. The CDR3 nucleotides read TGTGCCAGCAGCTCCCTACGGGGAGGGGCAAACATTCAGTACTTC.